Listed below are T cell receptor beta chains from one sample, sequenced in a study of spatial heterogeneity in lung cancer. TCRdb re-analysed the 5' RACE reads in MiXCR, keeping a single row per CDR3 protein. The data show fewer than 25,000 distinct CDR3 sequences, around 9.7% seen once. This specimen was PBMCs, taken at follow-up. All receptors come from a male donor with early-stage non-small cell lung cancer. CDR3s include the opening cysteine and the closing phenylalanine or tryptophan. Fields, in order: D gene, clone size, V gene, J gene, CDR3 DNA, CDR3 protein. The D gene is left open where the match is weak. Clone size is stated in some rows and not others, as once, few, many or a class when expanded.

D: TRBD1
size: few
V: TRBV4-2
J: TRBJ2-7
DNA: TGTGCCAGCAGCCAAGGTGGACAGGGGGCACGGGAGCAGTACTTC
CDR3: CASSQGGQGAREQYF

D: -
size: many
V: TRBV7-6
J: TRBJ2-5
DNA: TGTGCCAGCAGCCCCGTAGGAGAGACCCAGTACTTC
CDR3: CASSPVGETQYF

D: TRBD2
size: few
V: TRBV7-2
J: TRBJ2-7
DNA: TGTGCCAGCAGCTTTCGGCTAGCGGGCTACGAGCAGTACTTC
CDR3: CASSFRLAGYEQYF

D: TRBD1
size: many
V: TRBV15
J: TRBJ2-7
DNA: TGTGCCACCAGCACCGGACAGGGGAGCCACGAGCAGTACTTC
CDR3: CATSTGQGSHEQYF

D: TRBD1
size: -
V: TRBV11-2
J: TRBJ2-1
DNA: TGTGCCAGCAGCTTAGCCGGGACAGGGGGGAGCAATGAGCAGTTCTTC
CDR3: CASSLAGTGGSNEQFF

D: -
size: medium-sized
V: TRBV6-6
J: TRBJ1-5
DNA: TGTGCCAGCAGTTACGGAGGGAATCAGCCCCAGCATTTT
CDR3: CASSYGGNQPQHF

D: TRBD1
size: many
V: TRBV7-9
J: TRBJ1-2
DNA: TGTGCCAGCGGGGACAGGGGACCTAACTATGGCTACACCTTC
CDR3: CASGDRGPNYGYTF

D: TRBD1
size: -
V: TRBV28
J: TRBJ1-2
DNA: TGTGCCAGCAGTCTATCCCGGGGACAGGAAAGCTACACCTTC
CDR3: CASSLSRGQESYTF

D: -
size: -
V: TRBV4-2
J: TRBJ2-5
DNA: TGTGCCAGCAGCCAGGTAGGGGAGGTAAAGACCCAGTACTTC
CDR3: CASSQVGEVKTQYF

D: TRBD2
size: medium-sized
V: TRBV27
J: TRBJ2-7
DNA: TGTGCCAGCAGTCTTTCTAGCGGGGGGCCCGCCTACGAGCAGTACTTC
CDR3: CASSLSSGGPAYEQYF